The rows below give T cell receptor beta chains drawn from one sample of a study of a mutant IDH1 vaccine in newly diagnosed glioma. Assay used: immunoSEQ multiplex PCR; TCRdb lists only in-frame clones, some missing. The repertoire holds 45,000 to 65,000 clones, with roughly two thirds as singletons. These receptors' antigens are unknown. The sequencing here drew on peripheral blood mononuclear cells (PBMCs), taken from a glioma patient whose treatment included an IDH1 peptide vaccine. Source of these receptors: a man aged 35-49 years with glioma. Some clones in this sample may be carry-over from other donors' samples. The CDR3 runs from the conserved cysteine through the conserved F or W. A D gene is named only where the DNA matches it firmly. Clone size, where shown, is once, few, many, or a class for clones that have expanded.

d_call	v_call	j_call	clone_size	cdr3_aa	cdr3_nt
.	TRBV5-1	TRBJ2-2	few	CASSQSLDGIRFTGELFF	TGCGCCAGCAGTCAGTCCCTGGACGGGATTAGGTTCACCGGGGAGCTGTTTTTT
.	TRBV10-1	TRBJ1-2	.	CASSPDGSYGYTF	TGCGCCAGCAGCCCCGACGGTTCCTATGGCTACACCTTC
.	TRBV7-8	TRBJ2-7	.	CASSPPQSPYEQYF	TGTGCCAGCAGCCCCCCCCAGAGCCCTTACGAGCAGTACTTC
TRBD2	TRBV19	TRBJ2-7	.	CASSIEGASGDLSYEQYF	TGTGCCAGTAGTATAGAGGGGGCTAGCGGGGACCTCTCCTACGAGCAGTACTTC
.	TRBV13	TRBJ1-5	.	CASSLNSNQPQHF	TGTGCCAGCAGCTTAAATAGTAATCAGCCCCAGCATTTT
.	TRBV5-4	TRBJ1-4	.	CASSLESGSGEKLFF	TGTGCCAGCAGCTTGGAGTCGGGGAGTGGTGAAAAACTGTTTTTT
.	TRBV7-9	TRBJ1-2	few	CASSLSDGNYGYTF	TGTGCCAGCAGCTTATCCGACGGTAACTATGGCTACACCTTC
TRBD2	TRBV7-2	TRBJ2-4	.	CASSPSGGAQNIQYF	TGTGCCAGCAGCCCTAGCGGGGGGGCTCAAAACATTCAGTACTTC
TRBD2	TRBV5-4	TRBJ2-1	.	CASSLDLPGGGWNEQFF	TGTGCCAGCAGCTTGGATCTCCCGGGGGGAGGTTGGAATGAGCAGTTCTTC
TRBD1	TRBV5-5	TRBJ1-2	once	CASSLAPGGGYTF	TGTGCCAGCAGCTTGGCCCCAGGGGGGGGCTACACCTTC
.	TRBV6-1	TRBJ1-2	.	CASIKGDWSYGYTF	TGTGCCAGCATTAAGGGCGACTGGTCCTATGGCTACACCTTC
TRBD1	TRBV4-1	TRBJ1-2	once	CASKSDPGTGDDGYTF	TGCGCCAGCAAGTCTGATCCGGGGACAGGGGACGATGGCTACACCTTC
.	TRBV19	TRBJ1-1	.	CASSIGGYTEAFF	TGTGCCAGTAGTATAGGAGGATATACTGAAGCTTTCTTT
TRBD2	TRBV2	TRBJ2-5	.	CASKRGGRETQYF	TGTGCCAGCAAGCGGGGGGGCAGGGAGACCCAGTACTTC
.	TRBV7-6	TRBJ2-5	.	CASSLVQQETQYF	TGTGCCAGCAGCTTAGTCCAACAAGAGACCCAGTACTTC
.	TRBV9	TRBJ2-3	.	CASYPKGGTDTQYF	TGTGCCAGCTACCCGAAGGGGGGCACAGATACGCAGTATTTT
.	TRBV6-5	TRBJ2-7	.	CASSRGPYEQYF	TGTGCCAGCAGTCGAGGGCCCTACGAGCAGTACTTC
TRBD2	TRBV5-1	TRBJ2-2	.	CASSFLAGAPGNTGELFF	TGCGCCAGCAGCTTCCTAGCGGGGGCGCCGGGGAACACCGGGGAGCTGTTTTTT
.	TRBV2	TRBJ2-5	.	CASSNPSGLETQYF	TGTGCCAGCAGTAACCCGTCGGGGCTCGAGACCCAGTACTTC
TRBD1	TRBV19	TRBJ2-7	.	CASTTGGKSEAHEQYF	TGTGCCAGTACTACAGGGGGCAAGTCTGAAGCCCACGAGCAGTACTTC
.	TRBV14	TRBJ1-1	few	CASSQDGGSMNTEAFF	TGTGCCAGCAGCCAAGATGGAGGATCAATGAACACTGAAGCTTTCTTT
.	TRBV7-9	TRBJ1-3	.	CASSLAQNRAQATIYF	TGTGCCAGCAGCTTAGCGCAGAACAGAGCCCAGGCCACCATATATTTT
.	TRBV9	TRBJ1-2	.	CASSAGLDYGYTF	TGTGCCAGCAGCGCTGGACTGGACTATGGCTACACCTTC
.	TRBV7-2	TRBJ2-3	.	CASSLAVLALGTDTQYF	TGTGCCAGCAGCTTAGCGGTTCTAGCATTGGGCACAGATACGCAGTATTTT
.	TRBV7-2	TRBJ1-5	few	CASSLDYSNQPQHF	TGTGCCAGCAGCTTAGATTATAGCAATCAGCCCCAGCATTTT
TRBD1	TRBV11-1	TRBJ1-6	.	CASSLTGYDSPLHF	TGTGCCAGCAGCCTGACAGGGTACGATTCACCCCTCCACTTT
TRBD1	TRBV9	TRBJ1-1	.	CASSAQGAMNTEAFF	TGTGCCAGCAGCGCACAGGGGGCTATGAACACTGAAGCTTTCTTT
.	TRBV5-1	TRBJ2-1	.	CASSLDSYYNEQFF	TGCGCCAGCAGCTTGGACAGCTACTACAATGAGCAGTTCTTC
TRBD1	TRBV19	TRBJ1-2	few	CASSGSGTGIDGYTF	TGTGCCAGTAGCGGGTCCGGGACAGGGATCGATGGCTACACCTTC
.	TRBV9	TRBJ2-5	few	CASSVNYRAETQYF	TGTGCCAGCAGCGTAAATTACAGGGCAGAGACCCAGTACTTC
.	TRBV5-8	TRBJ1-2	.	CASRQGGRDYGYTF	TGTGCCAGCAGGCAGGGTGGGAGAGACTATGGCTACACCTTC
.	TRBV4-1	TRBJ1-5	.	CASSQVGTSSLPQHF	TGCGCCAGCAGCCAAGTCGGGACCTCTTCTCTGCCCCAGCATTTT
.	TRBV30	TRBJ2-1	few	CAWSEGGLGDEQFF	TGTGCCTGGAGTGAGGGGGGCTTGGGGGATGAGCAGTTCTTC
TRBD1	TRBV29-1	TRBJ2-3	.	CSADRVGTDTQYF	TGCAGCGCTGACAGGGTTGGCACAGATACGCAGTATTTT
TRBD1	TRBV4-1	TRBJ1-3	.	CASSHFDRGSGNTIYF	TGCGCCAGCAGCCACTTTGACAGGGGATCCGGAAACACCATATATTTT
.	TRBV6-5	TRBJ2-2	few	CASSYWGSRNTGELFF	TGTGCCAGCAGTTACTGGGGGAGCAGGAACACCGGGGAGCTGTTTTTT
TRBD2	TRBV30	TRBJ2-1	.	CAWGTSGGNEQFF	TGTGCCTGGGGGACTAGCGGGGGGAATGAGCAGTTCTTC
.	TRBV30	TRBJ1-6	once	CAWTGSSYNSPLHF	TGTGCCTGGACAGGGAGCTCCTATAATTCACCCCTCCACTTT
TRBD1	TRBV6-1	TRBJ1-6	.	CASSDWTGGSPLHF	TGTGCCAGCAGTGATTGGACAGGGGGATCACCCCTCCACTTT
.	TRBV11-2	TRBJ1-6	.	CASSLTHRNSPLHF	TGTGCCAGCAGCTTAACTCACAGGAATTCACCCCTCCACTTT
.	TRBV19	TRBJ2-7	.	CASSIAPAYEQYF	TGTGCCAGTAGTATAGCCCCTGCCTACGAGCAGTACTTC
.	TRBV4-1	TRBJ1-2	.	CASSHEQGSYGYTF	TGCGCCAGCAGCCACGAACAGGGTAGCTATGGCTACACCTTC
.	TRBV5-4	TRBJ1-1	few	CASSSDSHTEAFF	TGTGCCAGCAGCTCCGATTCGCACACTGAAGCTTTCTTT
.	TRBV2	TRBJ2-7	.	CASSPIGDTYEQYF	TGTGCCAGCAGTCCCATCGGGGACACCTACGAGCAGTACTTC
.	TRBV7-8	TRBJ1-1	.	CASSFPNTEAFF	TGTGCCAGCAGCTTCCCGAACACTGAAGCTTTCTTT
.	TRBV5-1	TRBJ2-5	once	CASSKRAGIETQYF	TGCGCCAGCAGCAAGCGGGCAGGAATCGAGACCCAGTACTTC
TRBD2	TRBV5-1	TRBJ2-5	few	CASSWGPTGRGGQETQYF	TGCGCCAGCAGCTGGGGGCCGACGGGGCGGGGGGGCCAAGAGACCCAGTACTTC
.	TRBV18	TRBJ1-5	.	CATSPVRGGGNQPQHF	TGTGCCACCTCACCGGTTCGTGGAGGCGGGAACCAGCCCCAGCATTTT
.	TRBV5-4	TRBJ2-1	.	CASSLETRARSYNEQFF	TGTGCCAGCAGCTTGGAGACTAGGGCTAGAAGCTACAATGAGCAGTTCTTC
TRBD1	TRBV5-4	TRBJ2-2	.	CASSLGGQRNTGELFF	TGTGCCAGCAGCTTGGGGGGACAGAGGAACACCGGGGAGCTGTTTTTT
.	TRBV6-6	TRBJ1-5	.	CASSYSGASRPQHF	TGTGCCAGCAGTTACTCAGGCGCTTCGAGGCCCCAGCATTTT
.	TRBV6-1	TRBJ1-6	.	CASSEVVSDSPLHF	TGTGCCAGCAGTGAAGTGGTGTCGGATTCACCCCTCCACTTT
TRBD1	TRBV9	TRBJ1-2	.	CASSPGTGPYGYTF	TGTGCCAGCAGCCCCGGGACAGGGCCCTATGGCTACACCTTC
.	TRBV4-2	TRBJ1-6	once	CASSQERTPLHF	TGTGCCAGCAGCCAAGAAAGGACACCCCTCCACTTT
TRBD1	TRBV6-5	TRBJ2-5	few	CASSYGDRDPETQYF	TGTGCCAGCAGTTACGGGGACAGGGACCCAGAGACCCAGTACTTC
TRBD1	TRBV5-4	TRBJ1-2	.	CASRTGTGNYGYTF	TGTGCCAGCAGGACCGGGACAGGGAACTATGGCTACACCTTC
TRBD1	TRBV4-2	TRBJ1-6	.	CASSQSRDRGNSPLHF	TGTGCCAGCAGCCAATCCCGGGACAGGGGCAATTCACCCCTCCACTTT
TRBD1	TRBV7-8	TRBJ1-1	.	CASSYRGGANTEAFF	TGTGCCAGCAGCTACAGGGGGGGGGCGAACACTGAAGCTTTCTTT
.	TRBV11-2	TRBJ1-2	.	CASSSTTAGYGYTF	TGTGCCAGCAGCTCCACAACGGCGGGTTATGGCTACACCTTC